The 18 T cell receptor beta chains reported below all come from one sample, sequenced in a study of blood T cell repertoires in COVID-19 (TCRdb year 2020). Library method: the immunoSEQ multiplex PCR assay. TCRdb stores this immuneACCESS table with in-frame sequences only. Part of the clones is absent; in the studies checked, under half of the shortfall reflects unresolved V genes, and no reason is known for the rest. A total of 180,000 or so clones appear in this sample, 84% of them only once. The ten largest make up 7.5% to 8% of the sample. The specimen sequenced was peripheral blood. Receptors were obtained from a man aged 35-49 years who had recovered from COVID-19.

J is TRBJ2-1 and V is TRBV4-2; no definite D call. Germline CDR1 reads LGHNA; CDR2 reads YNFKEQ. Trimming shortened V by 2 bases and J by 0 bases, and 17 bases separated the two germline ends. The CDR3 spans 18 residues. The CDR3 is CASSQYETGPSSYNEQFF. The CDR3 nucleotides read TGTGCCAGCAGCCAATATGAGACTGGCCCTAGCTCCTACAATGAGCAGTTCTTC.

This chain connects TRBV30 to TRBJ1-2; TRBD1 matches 9 bases. Germline lookup yields CDR1 GTSNPN and CDR2 SVGIG (reference sequence). This CDR3 contains 14 residues. V shed 3 bases, J shed 7 bases, and the junction held 9 bases outside the gene matches. The CDR3 DNA follows: TGTGCCTGGAGAGGGCCGGGGACAGGGTTTGGCTACACCTTC. It translates to CAWRGPGTGFGYTF.

The chain is built from TRBV24-1 and TRBJ2-7, with TRBD1 matching 8 bases. Germline lookup yields CDR1 KGHDR and CDR2 SFDVKD. Trimming removed 10 bases from V and 7 bases from J; junction bases left unmatched: 11. There are 13 residues in the CDR3. CDR3 region: CATKITGGREQYF. CDR3 sequence (DNA): TGTGCCACTAAGATCACAGGGGGTCGGGAGCAGTACTTC.

The chain uses TRBV4-2 and TRBJ1-1; a possible D gene is TRBD1 (5 bases). This CDR3 has 17 amino acids. Germline-derived CDR1 and CDR2 are LGHNA and YNFKEQ. The germline V and J ends were trimmed by 1 base and 1 base, with 16 bases remaining between them. The chain's CDR3 is CASSQGGGVLTNTEAFF. The CDR3 coding sequence is TGTGCCAGCAGCCAAGGAGGAGGGGTGTTGACGAACACTGAAGCTTTCTTT.

This clone has only a few counts. This chain links TRBV5-5 with TRBJ2-1; 11 bases agree with TRBD1. In germline, CDR1 is SGHKS, CDR2 YYEKEE (reference sequence). V was clipped by 4 bases and J by 6 bases; unmatched bases: 6. The CDR3 covers 15 residues. The CDR3 reads CASSRTGGAGNEQFF. The CDR3 DNA follows: TGTGCCAGCAGCAGGACAGGGGGCGCGGGCAATGAGCAGTTCTTC. The entire variable domain, with the rest obtained from reference TRBV5-5 and TRBJ2-1, is as follows: DAGVTQSPTHLIKTRGQQVTLRCSPISGHKSVSWYQQVLGQGPQFIFQYYEKEERGRGNFPDRFSARQFPNYSSELNVNALLLGDSALYLCASSRTGGAGNEQFFGPGTRLTVL.

This clone was detected a few times. The chain links TRBV4-2 to TRBJ2-6; no firm D call. Trimming removed 0 bases at V and 0 bases at J, with 9 bases between. There are 17 residues in the CDR3. Germline CDR1 LGHNA, CDR2 YNFKEQ. Here the CDR3 DNA reads TGTGCCAGCAGCCAAGAGGTCCGGAGCTCTGGGGCCAACGTCCTGACTTTC. Its protein is CASSQEVRSSGANVLTF.

The V gene is TRBV7-9, the J gene TRBJ2-4, with 7 bases matching TRBD2. CDR3 length: 12 residues. The junction had 3 bases not matched to a gene; V was cut back by 4 bases and J by 9 bases. Germline V gene sequence: CDR1 SEHNR, CDR2 FQNEAQ (reference sequence). The DNA for the CDR3 is TGTGCCAGCAGCTCGACGGGGGGCATTCAGTACTTC. Amino acid sequence: CASSSTGGIQYF.

V is TRBV7-6 and J is TRBJ2-7, with a weak D call TRBD1 (7 bases). V was clipped by 4 bases and J by 2 bases, with 18 bases between them. The CDR3 has 16 residues. From germline, CDR1 is SGHVS and CDR2 FNYEAQ. The CDR3 sequence: CASSSSGGTVAYEQYF. CDR3 DNA: TGTGCCAGCAGCTCATCTGGAGGGACAGTAGCCTACGAGCAGTACTTC.

The chain's CDR3 is CASRDAGGNEQFF. The DNA of the CDR3 is TGTGCCAGCAGGGACGCGGGCGGAAATGAGCAGTTCTTC. The chain carries TRBV12-3 or TRBV12-4 and TRBJ2-1; the D gene is possibly TRBD2 (5 bases). This CDR3 comprises 13 residues. V was shortened by 6 bases and J by 7 bases, with 13 bases between the two germline ends.

The J gene is TRBJ2-7, the V gene TRBV14; 8 bases are shared with TRBD1. This CDR3 is built from 14 residues. The germline gives CDR1 SGHDN, CDR2 FVKESK. With 1 base clipped from V and 7 bases from J, the junction kept 6 bases outside the gene matches. The CDR3 reads CASSQGSGGWEQYF. CDR3 bases: TGTGCCAGCAGCCAAGGCTCAGGGGGCTGGGAGCAGTACTTC.

The CDR3 DNA reads TGCAGCGTTGAAGATCAGGACAGGGTCTACGAGCAGTACTTC. Its protein is CSVEDQDRVYEQYF. The V call is TRBV29-1, the J call TRBJ2-7, with 8 nucleotides matching TRBD1. The ends lost 0 bases at V and 3 bases at J; junction bases unmatched: 4. This CDR3 comprises 14 residues. Germline V CDR1 and CDR2: SQVTM, ANQGSEA.

This clone turned up a few times. The gene calls are TRBV6-2 or TRBV6-3 and TRBJ1-2, with 7 nucleotides matching TRBD1. CDR1 is MNHEY and CDR2 is SVGEGT in the germline V gene. The CDR3 length is 15 residues. Trimming cost V 5 bases and J 6 bases; bases outside gene matches: 12. The CDR3 nucleotides are TGTGCCAGCAGTACTCCGAGACAGGGCTTCGATGGCTACACCTTC. Protein: CASSTPRQGFDGYTF.

This clone has a single count. This rearrangement joins TRBV7-9 to TRBJ2-1; 7 nucleotides agree with TRBD2. J was trimmed by 7 bases and V by 2 bases; bases with no gene match: 5. This CDR3 has 14 residues. Germline-derived CDR1 and CDR2 are SEHNR and FQNEAQ (reference sequence). The CDR3 spells CASSLPTSFNEQFF. The DNA of the CDR3 is TGTGCCAGCAGCTTACCGACTAGCTTTAATGAGCAGTTCTTC.

CDR3 residues: CASSLNLQDGYTF. The CDR3 DNA is TGTGCCAGCAGCCTCAACCTCCAGGATGGCTACACCTTC. The chain joins TRBV5-4 to TRBJ1-2, with D unresolved. The CDR3 covers 13 residues. V gave up 4 bases and J gave up 6 bases, with 13 bases separating them. Germline V gives CDR1 SGHNT, CDR2 YYREEE (reference sequence).

V and J are TRBV6-4 and TRBJ2-2, with a possible D match to TRBD2 (5 bases). CDR3 length: 13 amino acids. Trimming shortened V by 5 bases and J by 6 bases, and 10 bases separated the two germline ends. CDR1 and CDR2 (germline): MRHNA, SNTAGT. In nucleotides, the CDR3 is TGTGCCAGCAGTTTGGGAGCGGCCGGGGAGCTGTTTTTT. It is translated as CASSLGAAGELFF.

The gene calls are TRBV29-1 and TRBJ2-7, with TRBD2 identical over 12 bases. Germline V gene lookup returns CDR1 SQVTM and CDR2 ANQGSEA. The CDR3 consists of 14 residues. V shed 5 bases and J 2 bases; nucleotides not matched to a gene: 4. The CDR3 region has the DNA TGCAGCGTTACCTCTAGCGGGAGGGCCTACGAGCAGTACTTC. As protein: CSVTSSGRAYEQYF.

This clone appeared a few times. The V gene is TRBV3-1 (or the pseudogene TRBV3-2), the J gene TRBJ1-1; D perhaps matches TRBD1 (5 bases). The V gene lost 4 bases and the J gene lost 1 base, with 7 bases spanning the gap. Germline V lookup: CDR1 LGHDT, CDR2 YNNKEL (reference sequence). CDR3 length: 13 residues. The CDR3 DNA reads TGTGCCAGCAGCCTCAGGGAGAACACTGAAGCTTTCTTT. Translated: CASSLRENTEAFF.

This clone was seen a few times. The chain uses TRBV11-2 and TRBJ2-3; unclear D gene. CDR1 and CDR2 from the germline V gene are SGHAT and FQNNGV. There are 16 residues in the CDR3. The germline V and J ends were trimmed by 7 bases and 4 bases, with 21 bases remaining between them. The CDR3 loop is CASTPLVSRVADTQYF. Here the CDR3 DNA reads TGTGCCAGCACCCCCCTAGTGAGCCGGGTGGCAGATACGCAGTATTTT.